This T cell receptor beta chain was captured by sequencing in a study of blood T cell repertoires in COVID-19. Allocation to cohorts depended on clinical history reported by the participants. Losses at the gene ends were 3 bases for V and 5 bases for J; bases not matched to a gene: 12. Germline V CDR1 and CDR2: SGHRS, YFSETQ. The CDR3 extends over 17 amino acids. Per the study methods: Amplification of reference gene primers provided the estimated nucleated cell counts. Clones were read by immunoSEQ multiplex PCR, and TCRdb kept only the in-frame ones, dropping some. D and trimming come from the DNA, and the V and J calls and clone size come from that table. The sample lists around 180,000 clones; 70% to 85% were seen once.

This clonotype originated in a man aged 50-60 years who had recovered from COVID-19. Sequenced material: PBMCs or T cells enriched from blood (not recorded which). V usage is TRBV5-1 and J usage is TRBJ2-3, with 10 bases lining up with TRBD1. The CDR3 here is CASSSLARQGAKDTQYF. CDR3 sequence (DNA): TGCGCCAGCAGCTCACTCGCCCGACAGGGGGCTAAAGATACGCAGTATTTT. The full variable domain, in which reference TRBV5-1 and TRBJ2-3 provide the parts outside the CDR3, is KAGVTQTPRYLIKTRGQQVTLSCSPISGHRSVSWYQQTPGQGLQFLFEYFSETQRNKGNFPGRFSGRQFSNSRSEMNVSTLELGDSALYLCASSSLARQGAKDTQYFGPGTRLTVL.